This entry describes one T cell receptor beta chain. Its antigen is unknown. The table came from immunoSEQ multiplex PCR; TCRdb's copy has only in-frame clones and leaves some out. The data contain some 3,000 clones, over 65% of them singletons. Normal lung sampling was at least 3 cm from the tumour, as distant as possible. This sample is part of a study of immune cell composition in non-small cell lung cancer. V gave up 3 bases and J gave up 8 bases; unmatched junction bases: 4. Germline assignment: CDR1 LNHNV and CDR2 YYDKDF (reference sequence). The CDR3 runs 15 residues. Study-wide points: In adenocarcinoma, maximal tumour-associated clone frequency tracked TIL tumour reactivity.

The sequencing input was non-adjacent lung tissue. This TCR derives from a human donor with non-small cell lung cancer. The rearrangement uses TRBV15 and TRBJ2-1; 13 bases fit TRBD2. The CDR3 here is CATSRGLAGIDEQFF. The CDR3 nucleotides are TGTGCCACCAGCAGGGGACTAGCGGGGATCGATGAGCAGTTCTTC.